This T cell receptor (beta chain) was sequenced for a study of T cell responses to AZD1222 COVID-19 vaccine. V lost 5 bases to trimming and J lost 7 bases, with 16 bases between them. There are 14 residues in the CDR3. Germline CDR1 LNHDA, CDR2 SQIVND (reference sequence). On this clone itself: The antigen remains undetermined.

The study's findings and limits: Compared with day 0, the breadth and depth of the Spike-specific TCR repertoire rose significantly after two doses of AZD1222. It should be noted that donors were predominantly white British and more often female, and clonal diversity was possibly underestimated. Every sample of the repertoires postdated the peak T cell response. Only a handful of AZD1222 recipients, about six in all, had baseline seropositivity.

Assay used: immunoSEQ multiplex PCR; TCRdb lists only in-frame clones, some missing. The sample yields approximately 150,000 clones, roughly 86% seen once. The chain employs TRBV19 and TRBJ2-3; no reliable D call. The sample was peripheral blood, taken 28 days after the second dose of the MenACWY control vaccine. This clonotype originated in an adult who received the MenACWY meningococcal vaccine as a control. The CDR3 loop reads CASSPRPLRNTQYF. CDR3 DNA: TGTGCCAGTAGTCCCCGCCCGCTTAGGAATACGCAGTATTTT.